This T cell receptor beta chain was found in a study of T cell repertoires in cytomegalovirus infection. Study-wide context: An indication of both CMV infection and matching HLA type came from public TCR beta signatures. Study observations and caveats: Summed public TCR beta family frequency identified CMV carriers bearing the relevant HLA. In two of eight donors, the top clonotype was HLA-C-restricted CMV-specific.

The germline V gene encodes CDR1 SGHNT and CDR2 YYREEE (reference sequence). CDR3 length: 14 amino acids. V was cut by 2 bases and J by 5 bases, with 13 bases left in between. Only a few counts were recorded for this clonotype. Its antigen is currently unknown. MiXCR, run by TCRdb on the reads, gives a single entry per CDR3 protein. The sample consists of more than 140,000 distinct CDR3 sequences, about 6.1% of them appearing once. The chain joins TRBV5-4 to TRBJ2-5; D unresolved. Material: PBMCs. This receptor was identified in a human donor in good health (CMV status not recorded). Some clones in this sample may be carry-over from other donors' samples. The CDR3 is CASSLGQAWETQYF. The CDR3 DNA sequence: TGTGCCAGCAGCTTAGGGCAGGCGTGGGAGACCCAGTACTTC.